The clone carrying this T cell receptor beta chain showed up many times. Antigen: not known. Compared with germline, one end of the junction differs, possibly owing to a read error. The CDR3 regions of TCR beta were amplified from RNA transcripts. An initial round of RT-PCR targeting the TCR CDR3 relied on the HTBI primer set. TCRdb itself ran the multiplex PCR reads through MiXCR, one entry per CDR3 protein. The data contain fewer than 500,000 distinct CDR3 sequences, about 14% of them singletons. Germline V gene data show CDR1 as KGHSH and CDR2 as LQKENI. The CDR3 is made up of 13 amino acids. This sample was taken from a study of T cells in Graves' hyperthyroidism and ophthalmopathy. The wider study: At the time of initial diagnosis and before any treatment, peripheral blood was collected. Study findings and constraints: Ophthalmopathy prediction by the model preceded onset by a median about 6 months.

This chain uses TRBV18 with TRBJ1-1; D is possibly TRBD1 (5 bases). Input material: blood. The sequence was collected from a woman aged 25 to 45 with Graves' ophthalmopathy. The CDR3 is CASSPTDNTKAFF. CDR3 coding DNA: TGTGCCAGCTCACCGACAGACAACACTAAAGCTTTCTTT.